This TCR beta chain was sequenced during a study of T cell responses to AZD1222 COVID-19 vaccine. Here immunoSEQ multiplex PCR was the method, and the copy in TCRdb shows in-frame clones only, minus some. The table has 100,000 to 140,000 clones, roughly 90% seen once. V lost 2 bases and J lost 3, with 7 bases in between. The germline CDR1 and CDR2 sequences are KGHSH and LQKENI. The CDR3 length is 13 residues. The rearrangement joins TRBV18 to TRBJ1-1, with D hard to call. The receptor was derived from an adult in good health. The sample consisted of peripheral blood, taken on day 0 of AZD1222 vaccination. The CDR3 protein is CASSPTSDTEAFF. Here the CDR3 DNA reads TGTGCCAGCTCACCAACATCGGACACTGAAGCTTTCTTT.